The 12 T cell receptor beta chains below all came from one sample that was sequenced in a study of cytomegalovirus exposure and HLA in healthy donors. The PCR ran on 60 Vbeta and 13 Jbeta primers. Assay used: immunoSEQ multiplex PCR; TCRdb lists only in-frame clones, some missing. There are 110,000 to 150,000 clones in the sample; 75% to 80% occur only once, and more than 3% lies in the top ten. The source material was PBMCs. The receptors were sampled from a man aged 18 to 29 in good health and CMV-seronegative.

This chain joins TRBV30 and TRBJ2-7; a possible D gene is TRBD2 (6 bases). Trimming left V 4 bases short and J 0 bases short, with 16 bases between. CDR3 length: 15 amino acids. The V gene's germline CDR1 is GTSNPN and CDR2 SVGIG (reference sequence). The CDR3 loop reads CAWKNFGGSSYEQYF. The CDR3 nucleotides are TGTGCCTGGAAGAATTTTGGGGGGAGCTCCTACGAGCAGTACTTC.

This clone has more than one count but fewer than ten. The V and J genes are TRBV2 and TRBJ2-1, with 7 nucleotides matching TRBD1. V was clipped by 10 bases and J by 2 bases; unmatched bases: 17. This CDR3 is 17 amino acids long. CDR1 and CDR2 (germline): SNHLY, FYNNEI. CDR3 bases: TGTGCCATCGATCTCCCAGCTACAGGGGTCACCTACAATGAGCAGTTCTTC. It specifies CAIDLPATGVTYNEQFF.

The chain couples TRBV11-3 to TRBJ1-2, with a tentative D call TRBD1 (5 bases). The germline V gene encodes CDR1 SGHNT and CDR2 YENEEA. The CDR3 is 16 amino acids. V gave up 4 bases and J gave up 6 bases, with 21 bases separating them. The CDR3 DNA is TGTGCCAGCAGCTCTAGGGAAACGCTAGGGGTAGATGGCTACACCTTC. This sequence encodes CASSSRETLGVDGYTF.

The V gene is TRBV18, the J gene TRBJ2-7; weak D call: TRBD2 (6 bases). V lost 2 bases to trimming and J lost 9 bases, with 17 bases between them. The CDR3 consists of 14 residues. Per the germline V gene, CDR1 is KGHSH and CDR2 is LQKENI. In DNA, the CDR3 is TGTGCCAGCTCACCAGGGACTGAGGGCTCTGCGCAGTACTTC. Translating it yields CASSPGTEGSAQYF.

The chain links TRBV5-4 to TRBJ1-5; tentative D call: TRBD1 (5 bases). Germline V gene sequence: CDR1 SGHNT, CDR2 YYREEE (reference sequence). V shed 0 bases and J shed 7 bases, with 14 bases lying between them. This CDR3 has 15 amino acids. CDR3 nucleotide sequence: TGTGCCAGCAGCTTGGTATCGGGGGAACGACAGCCCCAGCATTTT. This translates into CASSLVSGERQPQHF.

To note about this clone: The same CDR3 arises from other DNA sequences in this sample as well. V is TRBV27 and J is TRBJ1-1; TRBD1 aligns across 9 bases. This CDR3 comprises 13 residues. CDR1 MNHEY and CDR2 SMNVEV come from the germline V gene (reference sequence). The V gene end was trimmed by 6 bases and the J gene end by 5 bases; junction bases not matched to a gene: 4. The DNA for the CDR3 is TGTGCCAGCAGGGGGACAGGGAGGACTGAAGCTTTCTTT. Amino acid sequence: CASRGTGRTEAFF.

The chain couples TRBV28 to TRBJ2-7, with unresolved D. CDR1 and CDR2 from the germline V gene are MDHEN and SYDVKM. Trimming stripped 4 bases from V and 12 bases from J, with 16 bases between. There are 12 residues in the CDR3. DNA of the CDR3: TGTGCCAGCAGTTCCTCAGGTGTTTTTAGGTACTTC. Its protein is CASSSSGVFRYF.

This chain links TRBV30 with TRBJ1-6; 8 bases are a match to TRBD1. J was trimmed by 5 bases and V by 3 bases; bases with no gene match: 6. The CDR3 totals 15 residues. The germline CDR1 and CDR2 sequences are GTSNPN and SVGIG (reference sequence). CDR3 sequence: CAWRGWTGNNSPLHF. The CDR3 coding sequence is TGTGCCTGGAGGGGGTGGACAGGGAATAATTCACCCCTCCACTTT.

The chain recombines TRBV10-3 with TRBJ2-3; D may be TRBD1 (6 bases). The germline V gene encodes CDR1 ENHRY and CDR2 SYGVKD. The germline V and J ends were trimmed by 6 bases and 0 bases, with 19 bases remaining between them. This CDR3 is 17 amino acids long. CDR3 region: CAISDNVGTKSTDTQYF. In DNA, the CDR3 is TGTGCCATCAGCGACAACGTCGGGACAAAAAGCACAGATACGCAGTATTTT.

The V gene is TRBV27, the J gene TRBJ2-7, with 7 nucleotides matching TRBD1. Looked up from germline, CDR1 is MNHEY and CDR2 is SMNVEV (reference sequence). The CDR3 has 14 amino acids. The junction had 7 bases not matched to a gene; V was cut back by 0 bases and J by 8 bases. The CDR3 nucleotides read TGTGCCAGCAGTTTATCAACAGGGGAAACTAAGCAGTACTTC. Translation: CASSLSTGETKQYF.

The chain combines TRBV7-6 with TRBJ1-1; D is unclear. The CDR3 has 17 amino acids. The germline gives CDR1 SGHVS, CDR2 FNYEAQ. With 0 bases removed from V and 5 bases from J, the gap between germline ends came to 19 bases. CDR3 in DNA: TGTGCCAGCAGCTTAGCGGAACGAGGACGGGAGGGAACTGAAGCTTTCTTT. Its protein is CASSLAERGREGTEAFF.

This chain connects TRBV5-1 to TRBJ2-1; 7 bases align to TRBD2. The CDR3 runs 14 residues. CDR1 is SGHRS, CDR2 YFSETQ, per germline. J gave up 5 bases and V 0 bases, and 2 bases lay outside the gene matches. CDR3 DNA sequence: TGCGCCAGCAGCTTGGCGGGACTACACAATGAGCAGTTCTTC. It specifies CASSLAGLHNEQFF.